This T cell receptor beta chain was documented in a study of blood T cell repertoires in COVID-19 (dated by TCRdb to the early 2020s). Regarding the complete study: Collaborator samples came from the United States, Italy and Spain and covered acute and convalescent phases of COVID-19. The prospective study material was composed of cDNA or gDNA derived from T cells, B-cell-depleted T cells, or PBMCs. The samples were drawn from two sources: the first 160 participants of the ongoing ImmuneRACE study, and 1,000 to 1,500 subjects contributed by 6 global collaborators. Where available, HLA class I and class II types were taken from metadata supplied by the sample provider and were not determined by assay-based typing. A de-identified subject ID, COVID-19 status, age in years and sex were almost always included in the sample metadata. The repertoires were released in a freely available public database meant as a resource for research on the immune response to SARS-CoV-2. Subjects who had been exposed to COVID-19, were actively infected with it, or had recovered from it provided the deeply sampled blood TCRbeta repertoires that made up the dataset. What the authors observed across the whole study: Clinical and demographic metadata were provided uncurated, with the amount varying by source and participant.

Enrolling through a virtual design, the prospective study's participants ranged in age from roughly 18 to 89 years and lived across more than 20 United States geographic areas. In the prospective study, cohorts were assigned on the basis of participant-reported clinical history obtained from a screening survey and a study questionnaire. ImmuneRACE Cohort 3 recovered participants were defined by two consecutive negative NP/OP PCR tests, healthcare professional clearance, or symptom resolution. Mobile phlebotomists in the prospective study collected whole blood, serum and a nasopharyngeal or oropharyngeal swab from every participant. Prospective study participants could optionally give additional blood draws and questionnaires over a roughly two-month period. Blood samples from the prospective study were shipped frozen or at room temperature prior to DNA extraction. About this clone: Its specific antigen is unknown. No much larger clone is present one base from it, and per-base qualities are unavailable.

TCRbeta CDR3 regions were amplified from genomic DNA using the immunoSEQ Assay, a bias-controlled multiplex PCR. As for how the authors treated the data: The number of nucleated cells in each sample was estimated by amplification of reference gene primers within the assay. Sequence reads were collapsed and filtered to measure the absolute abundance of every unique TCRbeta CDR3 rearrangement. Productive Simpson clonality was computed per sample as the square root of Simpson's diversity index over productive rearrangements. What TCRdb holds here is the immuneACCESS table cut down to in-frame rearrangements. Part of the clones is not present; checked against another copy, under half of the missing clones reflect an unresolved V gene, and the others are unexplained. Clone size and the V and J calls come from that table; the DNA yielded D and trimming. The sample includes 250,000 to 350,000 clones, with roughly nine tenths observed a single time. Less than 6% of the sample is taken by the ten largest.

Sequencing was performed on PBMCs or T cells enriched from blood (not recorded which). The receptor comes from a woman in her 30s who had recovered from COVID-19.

CDR3 sequence: CASSQDLLNREAFF. The bases read TGTGCCAGCAGCCAAGATCTTCTAAACAGGGAAGCTTTCTTT. The rearrangement combines TRBV3-1 (or the pseudogene TRBV3-2) with TRBJ1-1, and TRBD1 may be the D gene, going by 5 matching bases. The trim is 0 bases for V and 8 bases for J, with a gap of 13 bases between the germline ends. CDR1 and CDR2 (LGHDT, YNNKEL) derive from the germline V gene (reference sequence). From its cysteine to its phenylalanine, the CDR3 spans 14 amino acids. Only CDR3 DNA remains: 42 bases, in frame from the first base.